Ten or more counts support the clone carrying this T cell receptor beta chain. Its antigen is unidentified. TCRdb re-called the 5' RACE reads with MiXCR, one entry per CDR3 protein. The sample lists more than 300,000 distinct CDR3 sequences, 8% occurring once. The data originate from a study of CD8 T cells in ankylosing spondylitis. Study results and limitations: What seemed typical of ankylosing spondylitis blood was a TCR beta motif built from roughly eight highly homologous variants.

Germline lookup yields CDR1 SQVTM and CDR2 ANQGSEA. The CDR3 totals 13 residues. Trimming left V 3 bases short and J 5 bases short, with 13 bases between. This TCR derives from a male donor with ankylosing spondylitis. The rearrangement joins TRBV29-1 to TRBJ2-5; no definite D call. What was sequenced was blood, either unsorted or a sorted T cell fraction (not recorded which). CDR3 loop: CSVDFGLAETQYF. The CDR3 DNA follows: TGCAGCGTTGATTTCGGGTTGGCTGAGACCCAGTACTTC.